These 11 T cell receptor beta chains share one sample of origin, sequenced in a study of T cells in Graves' hyperthyroidism and ophthalmopathy. Amplification of TCR beta CDR3 regions was performed using RNA transcripts as template. The HTBI primer set drove a first-round RT-PCR of the TCR CDR3. Via MiXCR, TCRdb re-called the multiplex PCR reads, giving one row per CDR3 protein. The profile shows about 96,000 distinct CDR3 sequences, roughly 56% of them singletons. The sequenced sample consisted of blood. The source is a woman in her forties with Graves' hyperthyroidism.

With regard to this clonotype: Just one base apart from a much larger clone, this may be a read error. It is likely a read error, because the conserved phenylalanine at the end of the CDR3 is missing. The chain carries TRBV5-1 and TRBJ1-1; weak D call: TRBD1 (6 bases). The CDR3 covers 15 residues. Deletions cut 4 bases from V and 6 bases from J, with 19 bases between. Looked up from germline, CDR1 is SGHRS and CDR2 is YFSETQ. In DNA, the CDR3 is TGCGCCAGCAGCCCCGGTTCGGGGGCGAGGGCTGAAGCTTTCCTT. The encoded protein is CASSPGSGARAEAFL.

The chain employs TRBV2 and TRBJ2-7; tentatively, D is TRBD2 (6 bases). This CDR3 spans 14 amino acids. Between the trimmed V and J ends, which lost 6 bases and 3 bases, there was a span of 15 bases. Germline V CDR1 and CDR2: SNHLY, FYNNEI. This chain's CDR3 is CASSTGDFLYEQYF. The CDR3 DNA sequence: TGTGCCAGCAGCACGGGGGACTTCCTCTACGAGCAGTACTTC.

The CDR3 coding sequence is TGCAGCGTTTCTAAGGACAGCGGACGGTATGAGACCCAGTACTTC. Its translation: CSVSKDSGRYETQYF. The genes are TRBV29-1 and TRBJ2-5; a weak D match, TRBD1 (6 bases). This CDR3 contains 15 residues. V was trimmed by 5 bases and J by 5 bases, leaving 21 bases between them. Germline CDR1 reads SQVTM; CDR2 reads ANQGSEA.

The chain recombines TRBV7-6 with TRBJ1-2; D remains ambiguous. Germline V gene lookup returns CDR1 SGHVS and CDR2 FNYEAQ. Trimming removed 3 bases at V and 8 bases at J, with 13 bases between. This CDR3 is built from 13 residues. Here the CDR3 reads CASSLSLGRGYTF. Here the CDR3 DNA reads TGTGCCAGCAGCTTGTCCCTCGGGCGGGGCTACACCTTC.

About this clonotype: Since the CDR3 does not end with the conserved phenylalanine or tryptophan, this likely comes from a read error. The chain couples TRBV9 to TRBJ2-2; 9 bases agree with TRBD2. CDR1 and CDR2 (germline): SGDLS, YYNGEE. V dropped 3 bases and J dropped 3; count of bases not matched to a gene: 3. The CDR3 is 15 residues long. The CDR3 DNA reads as TGTGCCAGCAGCGCCGGACTAGCGTACACCGGGGAGCTGTTTTCT. Amino acids: CASSAGLAYTGELFS.

Comments on this clonotype: A much larger clone sits a single nucleotide away, making a read error possible. The conserved phenylalanine or tryptophan normally closing the CDR3 is absent here, so this likely arose from a read error. V is TRBV28 and J is TRBJ1-5, with TRBD1 as a possible D gene (6 bases). Trimming left V 10 bases short and J 0 bases short, with 25 bases between. The CDR3 length is 18 residues. Per germline, CDR1 MDHEN and CDR2 SYDVKM. In DNA form, the CDR3 reads TGTGCCACCAGGGGTTATTTTACCAGGGGAGGTAGCAATCAGCCCCAGCATTCT. Translated: CATRGYFTRGGSNQPQHS.

This clonotype was observed at least ten times. V is TRBV2 and J is TRBJ2-2; TRBD1 might be the D (5 bases). Germline values: CDR1 SNHLY, CDR2 FYNNEI. The CDR3 extends over 16 amino acids. Trimming pared 8 bases from V and 8 bases from J, leaving 24 bases between. CDR3 loop: CASRPAPATATGELFF. CDR3 nucleotides: TGTGCCAGCCGTCCGGCCCCCGCGACAGCTACTGGGGAGCTGTTTTTT.

This clonotype has ten or more counts. J is TRBJ1-1 and V is TRBV7-9, with 9 bases fitting TRBD1. The germline CDR1 and CDR2 sequences are SEHNR and FQNEAQ (reference sequence). Trimming removed 1 base from V and 6 bases from J; junction bases left unmatched: 0. The length of the CDR3 is 13 residues. In DNA form, the CDR3 reads TGTGCCAGCAGCTTAGGGGACAGGGCTGAAGCTTTCTTT. Encoded protein: CASSLGDRAEAFF.

In this sample, this clonotype turned up many times. This chain joins TRBV5-1 and TRBJ2-5; 9 nucleotides align to TRBD2. CDR1 is SGHRS, CDR2 YFSETQ, per germline. The CDR3 length is 15 residues. J was trimmed by 4 bases and V by 5 bases; bases with no gene match: 9. The DNA for the CDR3 is TGCGCCAGCAGGTACGGGACTAGCTTCGGAGAGACCCAGTACTTC. Translated, it gives CASRYGTSFGETQYF.

The J gene is TRBJ2-5, the V gene TRBV7-2; D possibly matches TRBD1 or TRBD2 (6 bases each). This CDR3 is built from 17 residues. The germline V gene encodes CDR1 SGHTA and CDR2 FQGNSA. The V gene lost 5 bases and the J gene lost 1 base, with 20 bases spanning the gap. The CDR3 loop is CASSREGRGPSQETQYF. DNA of the CDR3: TGTGCCAGCAGCCGAGAAGGACGGGGGCCAAGCCAAGAGACCCAGTACTTC.

This clonotype was recorded a few times. In DNA form, the CDR3 reads TGTGCCAGCAGCGCCACAGTTGATGGCAATCAGCCCCAGCATTTT. Amino acids: CASSATVDGNQPQHF. The chain uses TRBV7-8 and TRBJ1-5; D unclear. Trimming took off 5 bases at V and 2 bases at J, with 13 bases between the two ends. The CDR3 spans 15 residues. CDR1 and CDR2 from the germline V gene are SGHVS and FQNEAQ. Full variable domain (outside the CDR3, taken from reference TRBV7-8 and TRBJ1-5): GAGVSQSPRYKVAKRGQDVALRCDPISGHVSLFWYQQALGQGPEFLTYFQNEAQLDKSGLPSDRFFAERPEGSVSTLKIQRTQQEDSAVYLCASSATVDGNQPQHFGDGTRLSIL.